The clone carrying this T cell receptor beta chain is a singleton in its sample. The antigen is not known. This entry is derived from a study of chemoradiotherapy in HPV16-positive cancers. As for the study in general: Candidate HPV-specific clones and shared TCR motifs came from a couple of HPV16-positive patients. Notes on the study in general: Candidate HPV-specific clones and E7-related TCR motifs grew in tumor during treatment. HPV-specific T cells were functionally defined from only a couple of HPV16-positive patients.

TCRdb keeps only in-frame clones here, not all; method: immunoSEQ multiplex PCR. The repertoire consists of around 68,000 clones, with approximately 91% occurring once and the leading ten covering 4% to 4.5%. Germline CDR1 is SQVTM and CDR2 is ANQGSEA. There are 13 residues in the CDR3. Trimming removed 7 bases at V and 0 bases at J, with 9 bases between. V gene TRBV29-1 combines with J gene TRBJ2-2; perhaps TRBD1 as D (6 bases). The clonotype was recovered from a human donor with HPV-associated anogenital cancer. The sample here was blood, taken from a patient who underwent chemoradiotherapy. Here the CDR3 DNA reads TGCAGCGCGGACAGCGCGAACACCGGGGAGCTGTTTTTT. It encodes CSADSANTGELFF.